This T cell receptor beta chain comes out of a study of cytomegalovirus exposure and HLA in healthy donors. Per germline, CDR1 MNHEY and CDR2 SVGAGI. There are 15 residues in the CDR3. Trimming shortened V by 4 bases and J by 0 bases, and 7 bases separated the two germline ends. Profiled with immunoSEQ multiplex PCR; TCRdb holds only in-frame clones, not every one. Among approximately 65,000 clones, roughly nine tenths were seen once, and the ten largest hold about 3%. Sequenced: PBMCs. The chain links TRBV6-5 to TRBJ2-6, with a possible D match to TRBD1 (5 bases). The TCR comes from a man aged 18 to 30 in good health and CMV-seronegative. The CDR3 here is CASSWTNSGANVLTF. The DNA for the CDR3 is TGTGCCAGCAGTTGGACAAACTCTGGGGCCAACGTCCTGACTTTC.